The T cell receptor (beta chain) under discussion was sequenced for a study of control samples from healthy donors and cancer patients. Trimming shortened V by 0 bases and J by 3 bases, and 8 bases separated the two germline ends. From germline, CDR1 is GTSNPN and CDR2 SVGIG (reference sequence). CDR3 length: 14 residues. Profiled with immunoSEQ multiplex PCR; TCRdb holds only in-frame clones, not every one. The sample has tens of thousands of clones; around 89% are singletons. Sequences were obtained from blood. The chain employs TRBV30 and TRBJ2-2, with a tentative D call TRBD1 (6 bases). The clonotype was recovered from a man aged 50 to 59 in good health. CDR3: CAWSVHRDTGELFF. The DNA for the CDR3 is TGTGCCTGGAGTGTACACAGGGACACCGGGGAGCTGTTTTTT.